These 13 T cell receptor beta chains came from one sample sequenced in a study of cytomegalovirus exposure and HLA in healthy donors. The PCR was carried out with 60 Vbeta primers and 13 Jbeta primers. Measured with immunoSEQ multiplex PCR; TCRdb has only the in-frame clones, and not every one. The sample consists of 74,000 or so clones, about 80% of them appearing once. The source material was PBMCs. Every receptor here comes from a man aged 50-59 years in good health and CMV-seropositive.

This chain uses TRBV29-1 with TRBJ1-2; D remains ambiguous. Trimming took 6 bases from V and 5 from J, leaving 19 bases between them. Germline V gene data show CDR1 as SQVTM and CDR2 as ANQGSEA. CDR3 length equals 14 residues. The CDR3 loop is CSVAEATATYGYTF. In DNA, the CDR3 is TGCAGCGTGGCCGAGGCTACGGCGACTTATGGCTACACCTTC.

CDR3: CASSLTQAGAGHEQFF. The CDR3 nucleotides read TGTGCCAGCAGCCTCACACAAGCGGGAGCGGGCCATGAGCAGTTCTTC. The rearrangement links TRBV11-2 to TRBJ2-1; 8 bases line up with TRBD2. Germline trimming cut 5 bases from V and 8 bases from J; bases unmatched to any gene: 14. Germline CDR1 SGHAT, CDR2 FQNNGV. CDR3 length equals 16 residues.

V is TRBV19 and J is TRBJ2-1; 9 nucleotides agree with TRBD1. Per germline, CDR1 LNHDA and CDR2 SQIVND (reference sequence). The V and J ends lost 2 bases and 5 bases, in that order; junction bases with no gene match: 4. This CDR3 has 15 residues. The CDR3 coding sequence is TGTGCCAGTAGTATATCACAGGGGGCGAACAATGAGCAGTTCTTC. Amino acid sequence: CASSISQGANNEQFF.

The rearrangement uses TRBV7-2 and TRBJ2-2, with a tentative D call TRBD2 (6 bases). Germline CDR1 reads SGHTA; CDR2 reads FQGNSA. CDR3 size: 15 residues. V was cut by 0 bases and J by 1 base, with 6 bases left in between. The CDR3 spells CASSLAGGNTGELFF. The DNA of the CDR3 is TGTGCCAGCAGCTTAGCGGGGGGGAACACCGGGGAGCTGTTTTTT.

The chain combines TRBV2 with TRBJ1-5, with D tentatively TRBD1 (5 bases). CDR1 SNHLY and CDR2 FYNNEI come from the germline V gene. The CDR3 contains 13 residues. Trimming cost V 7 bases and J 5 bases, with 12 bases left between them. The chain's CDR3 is CASNGGDHQPQHF. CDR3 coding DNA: TGTGCCAGCAACGGGGGTGATCATCAGCCCCAGCATTTT.

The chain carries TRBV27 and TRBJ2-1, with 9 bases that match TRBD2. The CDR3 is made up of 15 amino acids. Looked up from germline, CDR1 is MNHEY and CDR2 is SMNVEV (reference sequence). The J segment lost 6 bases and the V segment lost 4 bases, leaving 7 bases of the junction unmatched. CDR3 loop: CASSYRGLAGNEQFF. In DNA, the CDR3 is TGTGCCAGCAGTTACCGGGGACTAGCTGGCAATGAGCAGTTCTTC.

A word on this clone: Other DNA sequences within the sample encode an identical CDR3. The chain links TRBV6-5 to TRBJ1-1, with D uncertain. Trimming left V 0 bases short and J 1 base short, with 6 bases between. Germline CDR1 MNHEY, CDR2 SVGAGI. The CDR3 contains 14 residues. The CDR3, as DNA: TGTGCCAGCAGTTACTCGGAGGGGAACACTGAAGCTTTCTTT. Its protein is CASSYSEGNTEAFF.

The CDR3 loop reads CSIRGGGAGNEKLFF. The CDR3 coding sequence is TGCAGCATCCGAGGGGGGGGCGCTGGTAATGAAAAACTGTTTTTT. This chain joins TRBV29-1 and TRBJ1-4, with D possibly matching TRBD1 (6 bases). Germline CDR1 SQVTM, CDR2 ANQGSEA. Trimming took 8 bases from V and 4 from J, leaving 20 bases between them. The CDR3 contains 15 residues.

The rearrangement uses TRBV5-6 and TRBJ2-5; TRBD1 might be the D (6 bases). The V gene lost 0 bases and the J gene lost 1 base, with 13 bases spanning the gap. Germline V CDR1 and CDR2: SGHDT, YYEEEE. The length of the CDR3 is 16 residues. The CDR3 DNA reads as TGTGCCAGCAGCTTGGATGTGACAGGTCCCCAAGAGACCCAGTACTTC. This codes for CASSLDVTGPQETQYF.

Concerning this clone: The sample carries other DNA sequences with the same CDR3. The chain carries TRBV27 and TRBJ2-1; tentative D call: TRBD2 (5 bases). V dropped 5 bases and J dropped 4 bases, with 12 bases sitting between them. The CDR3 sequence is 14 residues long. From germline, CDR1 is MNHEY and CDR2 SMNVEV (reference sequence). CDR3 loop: CASSVRGLYNEQFF. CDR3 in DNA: TGTGCCAGCAGTGTGCGCGGACTTTACAATGAGCAGTTCTTC.

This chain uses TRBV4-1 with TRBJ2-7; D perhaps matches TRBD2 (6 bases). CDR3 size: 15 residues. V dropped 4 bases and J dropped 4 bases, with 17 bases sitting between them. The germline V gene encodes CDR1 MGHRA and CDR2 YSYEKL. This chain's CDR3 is CASSRTGTGTYEQYF. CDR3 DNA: TGCGCCAGCAGCCGAACCGGGACTGGTACTTACGAGCAGTACTTC.

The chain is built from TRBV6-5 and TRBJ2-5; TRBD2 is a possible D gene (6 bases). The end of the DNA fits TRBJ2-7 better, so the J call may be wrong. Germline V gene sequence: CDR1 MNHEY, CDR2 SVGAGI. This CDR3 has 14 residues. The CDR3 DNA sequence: TGTGCCAGCAGTTACAGCGGGTTGGATGTCGAGCAGTACTTC. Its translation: CASSYSGLDVEQYF.

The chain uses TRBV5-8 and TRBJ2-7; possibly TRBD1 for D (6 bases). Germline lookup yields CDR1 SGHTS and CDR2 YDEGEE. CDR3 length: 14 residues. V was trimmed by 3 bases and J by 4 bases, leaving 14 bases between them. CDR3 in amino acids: CASSSLGGVYEQYF. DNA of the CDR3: TGTGCCAGCAGCTCCCTAGGGGGAGTATACGAGCAGTACTTC. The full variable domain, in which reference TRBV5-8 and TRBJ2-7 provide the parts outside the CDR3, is EAGVTQSPTHLIKTRGQQATLRCSPISGHTSVYWYQQALGLGLQFLLWYDEGEERNRGNFPPRFSGRQFPNYSSELNVNALELEDSALYLCASSSLGGVYEQYFGPGTRLTVT.